This T cell receptor (beta chain) was documented in a study of response to subunit inactivated influenza vaccine (dated by TCRdb to 2017 to 2018). Turning to the overall study: Deep quantitative profiling of the T cell receptor repertoire was used in the study to follow responses to a trivalent subunit inactivated influenza vaccine. Points the paper makes about the study in general: According to the authors, only a limited number of new T cells may be recruited by each seasonal influenza vaccination.

As concerns this clonotype: This receptor's antigen is unknown. No quality values exist for individual bases; no much larger clone is one base distant.

Library preparation was by RT-PCR. The sequencer was an Illumina HiSeq 2500. Through fastp at Q25 and MiXCR, TCRdb rebuilt clones from the public reads, retaining in-frame beta chains. Here each entry gathers all rows of one CDR3 protein and keeps the most common genes and DNA. The sample table lists 750,000 to 850,000 distinct CDR3 sequences, about 18% of them with a count of one. The leading ten clones occupy approximately 10% of the sample. Cut back by 5 bases and 4 bases, the V and J ends lie 12 bases apart. Spanning cysteine to phenylalanine, the CDR3 consists of 14 amino acids. Solely the CDR3 DNA is kept, with 42 bases framed from the first base.

The starting material was PBMCs from blood, obtained 4 to 6 days after vaccination. The sequence was obtained from a man between 45 and 60 years old who received an inactivated influenza vaccine. Donor details come from another sample of the same person, matched by shared clones. Rearrangement joined TRBV12-3 or TRBV12-4 to TRBJ1-5; too little of a D gene remains to name it. The CDR3 sequence is CASSAALGNQPQHF. The sequence in DNA is TGTGCCAGCAGTGCGGCTCTCGGGAATCAGCCCCAGCATTTT.